One and the same sample provided the 25 T cell receptor beta chains below, sequenced in a study of blood T cell repertoires in COVID-19. Repertoires were generated with immunoSEQ multiplex PCR, while TCRdb's copy carries only in-frame clones and drops some. The sample has about half a million clones; 75% to 90% are singletons. Input material: peripheral blood. These receptors originate from a man in his late teens or twenties with COVID-19, enrolled during active disease.

The chain combines TRBV29-1 with TRBJ1-1; 7 bases are a match to TRBD1. The V segment lost 4 bases and the J segment 4 bases; nucleotides outside the gene matches: 9. Looked up from germline, CDR1 is SQVTM and CDR2 is ANQGSEA. This CDR3 contains 14 residues. CDR3 sequence (DNA): TGCAGCGTTGGACAGACAGGGCCGAGCACTGAAGCTTTCTTT. It translates to CSVGQTGPSTEAFF.

CDR3 sequence (DNA): TGTGCCAGCAGTGAAGCGCTTGGTGACAGAAGCCACGAGCAGTACTTC. This encodes CASSEALGDRSHEQYF. The V call is TRBV6-1, the J call TRBJ2-7, with D possibly matching TRBD1 (5 bases). Trimming pared 0 bases from V and 5 bases from J, leaving 17 bases between. The CDR3 runs 16 residues. CDR1 and CDR2 (germline): MNHNS, SASEGT.

This chain's CDR3 is CASSWGVGEKLFF. For the CDR3, the DNA is TGCGCCAGCTCGTGGGGGGTGGGTGAAAAACTGTTTTTT. The chain couples TRBV5-1 to TRBJ1-4; tentative D call: TRBD1 (5 bases). The germline V gene has CDR1 SGHRS and CDR2 YFSETQ. The V and J ends lost 7 bases and 7 bases respectively, with 14 bases between them. CDR3 length equals 13 residues. The full variable domain, completed using reference TRBV5-1 and TRBJ1-4, is KAGVTQTPRYLIKTRGQQVTLSCSPISGHRSVSWYQQTPGQGLQFLFEYFSETQRNKGNFPGRFSGRQFSNSRSEMNVSTLELGDSALYLCASSWGVGEKLFFGSGTQLSVL.

This clone was observed a single time. The rearrangement joins TRBV19 to TRBJ2-2; 7 nucleotides align to TRBD1. Trimming at V came to 4 bases and at J to 6 bases, leaving 20 bases not matched to a gene. The CDR3 length is 19 residues. Germline values: CDR1 LNHDA, CDR2 SQIVND (reference sequence). CDR3 bases: TGTGCCAGTAGTACACCACTTCGAATCGGGACAGCCCCACCCGGGGAGCTGTTTTTT. It specifies CASSTPLRIGTAPPGELFF.

V usage is TRBV16 and J usage is TRBJ1-4; D might be TRBD1 (6 bases). CDR1 is KGHSY, CDR2 FQNENV, per germline. Deletions cut 3 bases from V and 5 bases from J, with 13 bases between. CDR3 length: 15 amino acids. CDR3 bases: TGTGCCAGCAGCCACCAACAGGGCCGCAATGAAAAACTGTTTTTT. Its protein product is CASSHQQGRNEKLFF.

The genes are TRBV30 and TRBJ2-7, with D maybe TRBD2 (6 bases). The V end lost 3 bases, the J end lost 4 bases, and 19 bases lay between the germline ends. The CDR3 runs 15 residues. Per germline, CDR1 GTSNPN and CDR2 SVGIG (reference sequence). Written as DNA, the CDR3 is TGTGCCTGGAGCCAGGGTTCGGGAGTCTTTTACGAGCAGTACTTC. Translating gives CAWSQGSGVFYEQYF.

CDR3 coding DNA: TGTGCCAGCAGCTTGGAGGGATTTGGCAATCAGCCCCAGCATTTT. Its translation is CASSLEGFGNQPQHF. The rearrangement links TRBV7-9 to TRBJ1-5, with no clear D. V dropped 3 bases and J dropped 2 bases, with 11 bases sitting between them. CDR1 SEHNR and CDR2 FQNEAQ come from the germline V gene (reference sequence). This CDR3 spans 15 amino acids.

This clone came up once. V and J are TRBV5-1 and TRBJ2-3; no clear D. CDR1 SGHRS and CDR2 YFSETQ come from the germline V gene. The V end was cut by 7 bases, the J end by 2 bases, with 14 bases between. The CDR3 loop spans 14 amino acids. The CDR3 reads CASVRGGYTDTQYF. The CDR3 nucleotides read TGCGCCAGCGTACGTGGCGGATACACAGATACGCAGTATTTT.

CDR3 sequence: CASSQEGGSNQPQHF. The CDR3 DNA sequence: TGTGCCAGCAGCCAAGAGGGGGGGAGCAATCAGCCCCAGCATTTT. The rearrangement uses TRBV9 and TRBJ1-5; weak D call: TRBD1 (6 bases). CDR3 length: 15 amino acids. V lost 4 bases, J lost 1 base, and 12 bases lay in between. CDR1 SGDLS and CDR2 YYNGEE come from the germline V gene.

Here the CDR3 reads CATSRQGDTQANYGYTF. The CDR3, as DNA: TGTGCCACCAGCAGACAGGGGGATACTCAAGCTAACTATGGCTACACCTTC. The chain joins TRBV15 to TRBJ1-2; 7 bases fit TRBD1. Germline V lookup: CDR1 LNHNV, CDR2 YYDKDF (reference sequence). Unmatched junction bases numbered 9, after V lost 2 bases and J lost 0 bases. The CDR3 has 17 residues.

The chain joins TRBV6-5 to TRBJ2-7; TRBD1 agrees at 10 bases. The germline V gene encodes CDR1 MNHEY and CDR2 SVGAGI. The CDR3 covers 16 residues. With V trimmed by 0 bases and J by 2 bases, 4 bases remained unmatched. In nucleotides, the CDR3 is TGTGCCAGCAGTTACTCGAGACAGGGGGCCACCTACGAGCAGTACTTC. Its translation is CASSYSRQGATYEQYF.

The V and J genes are TRBV2 and TRBJ2-1; D unresolved. In germline, CDR1 is SNHLY, CDR2 FYNNEI. The CDR3 sequence is 11 residues long. The V and J ends lost 8 bases and 1 base respectively, with 3 bases between them. The CDR3 DNA follows: TGTGCCAGCCTTTCCTACAATGAGCAGTTCTTC. It codes for CASLSYNEQFF.

V and J are TRBV7-9 and TRBJ2-7; TRBD1 might be the D (5 bases). The V end lost 5 bases, the J end lost 5 bases, and 10 bases lay between the germline ends. CDR1 and CDR2 (germline): SEHNR, FQNEAQ (reference sequence). The CDR3 length is 12 residues. The CDR3 region has the DNA TGTGCCAGCAGCCAGCAGGGCCACGAGCAGTACTTC. Amino acid sequence: CASSQQGHEQYF.

Of note for this clone: The identical CDR3 is also encoded by other nucleotide sequences in the sample. The chain is built from TRBV6-5 and TRBJ2-7, with 10 bases lining up with TRBD2. V lost 5 bases, J lost 1 base, and 2 bases stayed unmatched. The CDR3 covers 14 residues. Germline values: CDR1 MNHEY, CDR2 SVGAGI. The CDR3 DNA sequence: TGTGCCAGCAGTCGTAGCGGGGGGTCCTACGAGCAGTACTTC. Protein sequence: CASSRSGGSYEQYF.

The sample holds a few counts of this clone. The CDR3 loop reads CASSPGASGNEQFF. DNA for the CDR3: TGTGCCAGCAGCCCAGGGGCTAGCGGAAATGAGCAGTTCTTC. J is TRBJ2-1 and V is TRBV4-2; perhaps TRBD2 as D (7 bases). The ends were cut back, 4 bases at V and 7 bases at J, with 14 bases in the middle. CDR1 and CDR2 (germline): LGHNA, YNFKEQ. The CDR3 sequence is 14 residues long.

As for this clone: Relative to the germline gene, one junction end is altered; a read error may explain this. The V and J genes are TRBV7-9 and TRBJ2-7; D is possibly TRBD2 (6 bases). Germline assignment: CDR1 SEHNR and CDR2 FQNEAQ (reference sequence). The CDR3 extends over 15 amino acids. The CDR3 loop reads CASSPRRTTSSEQYF. As DNA, the CDR3 is TGTGCCAGCAGCCCTCGACGGACTACTTCCTCCGAGCAGTACTTC. The full variable domain, rest sourced from reference TRBV7-9 and TRBJ2-7, is DTGVSQNPRHKITKRGQNVTFRCDPISEHNRLYWYRQTLGQGPEFLTYFQNEAQLEKSRLLSDRFSAERPKGSFSTLEIQRTEQGDSAMYLCASSPRRTTSSEQYFGPGTRLTVT.

The rearrangement uses TRBV19 and TRBJ2-1; a weak D match, TRBD2 (5 bases). The CDR3 runs to 14 residues. V was clipped by 7 bases and J by 8 bases, with 18 bases between them. The germline V gene has CDR1 LNHDA and CDR2 SQIVND (reference sequence). The CDR3 DNA follows: TGTGCCAGTAAGCCGGGAATAAGGCGCGATGAGCAGTTCTTC. Residues: CASKPGIRRDEQFF.

The chain combines TRBV7-9 with TRBJ2-5, with 9 bases fitting TRBD2. V was pared by 3 bases and J by 4 bases, with 18 bases of the junction left unmatched. This CDR3 comprises 19 residues. Germline CDR1 is SEHNR and CDR2 is FQNEAQ (reference sequence). In DNA form, the CDR3 reads TGTGCCAGCAGCTTTTGGATCGGCGGGAGGGTCCGGACGACAGAGACCCAGTACTTC. The encoded protein is CASSFWIGGRVRTTETQYF. Full variable domain (remainder filled in from reference TRBV7-9 and TRBJ2-5): DTGVSQNPRHKITKRGQNVTFRCDPISEHNRLYWYRQTLGQGPEFLTYFQNEAQLEKSRLLSDRFSAERPKGSFSTLEIQRTEQGDSAMYLCASSFWIGGRVRTTETQYFGPGTRLLVL.

J is TRBJ1-2 and V is TRBV5-8; tentatively, D is TRBD1 (5 bases). V dropped 2 bases and J dropped 0 bases, with 11 bases sitting between them. The CDR3 extends over 15 amino acids. Germline V gene data show CDR1 as SGHTS and CDR2 as YDEGEE. The CDR3 spells CASSLGGGANYGYTF. The CDR3 DNA follows: TGTGCCAGCAGCTTAGGCGGGGGAGCTAACTATGGCTACACCTTC.

This sequence joins TRBV11-3 and TRBJ2-1, with D possibly matching TRBD2 (6 bases). Trimming shortened V by 3 bases and J by 2 bases, and 11 bases separated the two germline ends. The CDR3 spans 15 residues. Germline values: CDR1 SGHNT, CDR2 YENEEA. CDR3 region: CASSLARTTYNEQFF. For the CDR3, the DNA is TGTGCCAGCAGCTTGGCCAGGACTACCTACAATGAGCAGTTCTTC.

For the CDR3, the DNA is TGTGCCAGCTCACCACTTTCTACCAGGGCTTCCCAAGAGACCCAGTACTTC. This encodes CASSPLSTRASQETQYF. The chain carries TRBV18 and TRBJ2-5; TRBD1 is a possible D gene (5 bases). CDR1 is KGHSH, CDR2 LQKENI, per germline. The CDR3 length is 17 residues. V gave up 1 base and J gave up 1 base, with 16 bases separating them.

There are a few counts of this clone. CDR3 loop: CASSLAPQPQHF. The DNA of the CDR3 is TGTGCCAGCAGCTTAGCTCCGCAGCCCCAGCATTTT. The chain joins TRBV7-2 to TRBJ1-5; D remains unclear. The V gene lost 0 bases and the J gene lost 7 bases, with 4 bases spanning the gap. Germline CDR1 SGHTA, CDR2 FQGNSA. This CDR3 has 12 amino acids. The full variable domain, in which reference TRBV7-2 and TRBJ1-5 provide the parts outside the CDR3, is GAGVSQSPSNKVTEKGKDVELRCDPISGHTALYWYRQSLGQGLEFLIYFQGNSAPDKSGLPSDRFSAERTGGSVSTLTIQRTQQEDSAVYLCASSLAPQPQHFGDGTRLSIL.

The rearrangement uses TRBV5-4 and TRBJ1-3, with a weak D call TRBD1 (5 bases). V was pared by 4 bases and J by 0 bases, with 17 bases between. The CDR3 consists of 17 residues. Germline values: CDR1 SGHNT, CDR2 YYREEE (reference sequence). The CDR3 region has the DNA TGTGCCAGCAGCCATATCTACCCGGGGGTCTCTGGAAACACCATATATTTT. As protein: CASSHIYPGVSGNTIYF.

This clone was picked up many times. This chain links TRBV10-1 with TRBJ2-5; 11 nucleotides align to TRBD2. With 0 bases clipped from V and 1 base from J, the junction kept 1 base outside the gene matches. Germline CDR1 reads WNHNN; CDR2 reads SYGVQD (reference sequence). The CDR3 runs 16 residues. In DNA form, the CDR3 reads TGCGCCAGCAGTGAGTCTGGACTAGCGGGCCAAGAGACCCAGTACTTC. Protein sequence: CASSESGLAGQETQYF.

This chain uses TRBV7-9 with TRBJ1-2; maybe TRBD1 (5 bases). V gave up 8 bases and J gave up 3 bases, with 10 bases separating them. The CDR3 is made up of 12 amino acids. The V gene's germline CDR1 is SEHNR and CDR2 FQNEAQ (reference sequence). The CDR3 is CASRGDHYGYTF. The DNA for the CDR3 is TGTGCCAGCCGGGGGGATCACTATGGCTACACCTTC.